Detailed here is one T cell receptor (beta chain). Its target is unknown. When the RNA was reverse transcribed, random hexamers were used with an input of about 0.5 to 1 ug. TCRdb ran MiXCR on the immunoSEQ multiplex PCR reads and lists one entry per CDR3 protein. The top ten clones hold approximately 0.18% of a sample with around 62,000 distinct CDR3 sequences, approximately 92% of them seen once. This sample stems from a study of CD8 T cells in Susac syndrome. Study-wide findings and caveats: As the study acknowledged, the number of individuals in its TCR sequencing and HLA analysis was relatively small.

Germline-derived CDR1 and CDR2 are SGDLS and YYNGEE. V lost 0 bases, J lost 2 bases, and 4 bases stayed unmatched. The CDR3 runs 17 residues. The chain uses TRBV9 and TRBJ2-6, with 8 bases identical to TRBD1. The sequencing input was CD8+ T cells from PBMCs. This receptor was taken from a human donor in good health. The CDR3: CASSVGTGKTGANVLTF. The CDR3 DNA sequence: TGTGCCAGCAGCGTAGGGACAGGGAAAACTGGGGCCAACGTCCTGACTTTC.